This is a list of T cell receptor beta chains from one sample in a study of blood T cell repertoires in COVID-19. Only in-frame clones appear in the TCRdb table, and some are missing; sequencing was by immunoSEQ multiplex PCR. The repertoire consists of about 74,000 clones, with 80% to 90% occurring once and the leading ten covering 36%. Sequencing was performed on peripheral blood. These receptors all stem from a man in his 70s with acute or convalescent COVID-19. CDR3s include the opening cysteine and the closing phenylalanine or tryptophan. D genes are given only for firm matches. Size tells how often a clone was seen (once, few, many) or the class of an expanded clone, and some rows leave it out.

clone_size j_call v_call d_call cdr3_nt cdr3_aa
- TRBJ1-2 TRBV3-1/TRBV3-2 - TGTGCCAGCAGCCGGATCGGGGGTGGCTACACCTTC CASSRIGGGYTF
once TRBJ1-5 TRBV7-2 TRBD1 TGTGCCAGCAGACCCACAGGGGAGGATCAGCCCCAGCATTTT CASRPTGEDQPQHF
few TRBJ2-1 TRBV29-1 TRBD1 TGCAGCGTTGAAACGGGACAGGGGGCGAGTGAGCAGTTCTTC CSVETGQGASEQFF
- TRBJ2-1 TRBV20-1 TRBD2 TGCAGTGCTAGTAGCTTGGGGGGAGGGCCGTTGAACAATGAGCAGTTCTTC CSASSLGGGPLNNEQFF
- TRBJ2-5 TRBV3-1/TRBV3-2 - TGTGCCAGCAGCCCCGCGCGCCGCGGAGAGACCCAGTACTTC CASSPARRGETQYF
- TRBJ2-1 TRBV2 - TGTGCCAGCAGTGACTGGGAGTACAATGAGCAGTTCTTC CASSDWEYNEQFF
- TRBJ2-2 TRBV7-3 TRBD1 TGTGCCAGCAGCGCCACAGGGGGCTCCGGGGAGCTGTTTTTT CASSATGGSGELFF
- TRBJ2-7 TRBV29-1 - TGCAGCGTCCGCAGGGGAGTCTACGAGCAGTACTTC CSVRRGVYEQYF
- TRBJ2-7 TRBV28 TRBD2 TGTGCCAGCAGTTTCCCTAGCGGGAACTACGAGCAGTACTTC CASSFPSGNYEQYF
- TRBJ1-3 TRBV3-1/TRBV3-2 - TGTGCCAGCAGCCAAAACCCTGCAGGGTCCGGAAACACCATATATTTT CASSQNPAGSGNTIYF
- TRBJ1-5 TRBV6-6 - TGTGCCAGCAATAGGGGGGGAAATCAGCCCCAGCATTTT CASNRGGNQPQHF
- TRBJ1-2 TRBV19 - TGTGCCAGTAGTATAGTACAGGGCTATGGCTACACCTTC CASSIVQGYGYTF